The sequence of this T cell receptor (beta chain) was determined in a study of shared clonotypes between healthy human individuals. Clones were sequenced by immunoSEQ multiplex PCR, and TCRdb holds only the in-frame ones, with some missing. This table holds about 2.3 million clones, approximately 93% found once. This clone was counted once. What it binds is unknown. Study-wide results and caveats: Richness estimates generally favored naive over memory subsets. Clonotype sharing among donors, it was expected, would be affected by sequencing depth. A few donors had roughly 5% of their naive CD4 clonotypes in common.

Trimming cost V 7 bases and J 0 bases, with 10 bases left between them. Germline values: CDR1 GTSNPN, CDR2 SVGIG (reference sequence). CDR3 size: 13 residues. V usage is TRBV30 and J usage is TRBJ1-3, with unresolved D. This receptor was identified in a man aged 18 to 30 in good health. Some clones in this sample may be carry-over from other donors' samples. Specimen: naive CD4+ T cells from PBMCs. Noted subset: CD45RA+ positively selected. CDR3 DNA: TGTGCCTTGGGTCAGGTCTCTGGAAACACCATATATTTT. It yields the protein CALGQVSGNTIYF.